The rows below give T cell receptor beta chains drawn from one sample of a study of blood T cells in healthy people across ages. Each CDR3 protein is one row after TCRdb ran MiXCR on the 5' RACE reads. Of hundreds of thousands of distinct CDR3 sequences in the sample, under 50% were seen once. Sequences were obtained from blood. These receptors all come from a man aged 25-45 years in good health. Both conserved end residues are trimmed from each CDR3. Fields, in order: V gene, clone size, J gene, CDR3 protein. Clone size is stated in some rows and not others, as once, few, many or a class when expanded.

>TRBV7-8|few|TRBJ2-5
ASSLSFRERRQETQY
>TRBV9|few|TRBJ2-1
ASSVGVAQEQF
>TRBV6-5|-|TRBJ1-2
ASSYGGRNYGYT
>TRBV6-5|-|TRBJ2-1
ASSYAPTYNEQF
>TRBV20-1|-|TRBJ2-7
SAPTGGLSYGQY
>TRBV4-1|few|TRBJ2-4
ASSRVGQKKNIQY
>TRBV5-1|-|TRBJ2-1
ASSLDGISSYNEQF
>TRBV29-1|-|TRBJ1-4
SAIKQDSGNEKLF
>TRBV6-5|few|TRBJ1-1
ASSPGPRGEAF
>TRBV27|many|TRBJ2-7
ASSYYLGRGTGGYEQY
>TRBV29-1|many|TRBJ2-6
SVEVSGANVLT
>TRBV10-3|many|TRBJ2-7
AIGVFGTAFPYEQY
>TRBV4-2|few|TRBJ2-7
ASSMGQAQGYEQY
>TRBV27|-|TRBJ1-2
ASSSSTGEGYT
>TRBV29-1|few|TRBJ2-7
SVEDLGEKYEQY
>TRBV30|-|TRBJ1-1
AWSQETEAF
>TRBV7-2|-|TRBJ1-5
ASSIRRGTNQPQH
>TRBV7-9|-|TRBJ2-4
ASSLDGTGGLYNEQY
>TRBV15|-|TRBJ1-2
ATSRDEGKANYGYT
>TRBV28|few|TRBJ2-1
ARSGGAYNEQF
>TRBV2|-|TRBJ2-5
ASRARDMYQETQY
>TRBV20-1|-|TRBJ2-3
SAIAGSTDTQY
>TRBV10-3|few|TRBJ1-6
AIQEGRTSPLH
>TRBV28|few|TRBJ1-5
ASSFWGGSNQPQH
>TRBV20-1|-|TRBJ2-3
SARVPRAGGPTADTQY
>TRBV7-2|-|TRBJ2-1
ASSSFGTSGVNEQF
>TRBV27|few|TRBJ2-7
ASRVRRVSYEQY
>TRBV29-1|-|TRBJ1-5
SVAEQDSNQPQH
>TRBV15|few|TRBJ1-2
ATSEGIGYT
>TRBV28|-|TRBJ2-5
ASSLTRGQLQETQY
>TRBV4-3|few|TRBJ2-3
ASSQEPSGGYTTDTQY
>TRBV5-1|-|TRBJ1-2
ASSIVQGRNLGYT
>TRBV3-1|-|-
ASGRDRDTYEQY
>TRBV6-1|-|TRBJ1-5
ASMDRVASNQPQH
>TRBV9|few|TRBJ2-5
ASSVEQGRSETQY
>TRBV4-3|-|TRBJ2-5
ASSGRTQETQY
>TRBV5-6|-|TRBJ1-4
ASSYWPATNEKLF
>TRBV25-1|-|-
ASSESEGILGEQY
>TRBV4-1|-|TRBJ2-5
ASRRTQGVQETQY
>TRBV7-2|once|TRBJ2-5
ASILGQLTGEQY
>TRBV7-2|-|TRBJ1-2
ASTSRPGQGNGYT
>TRBV7-2|-|TRBJ1-2
ASSLVAGFNYGYT
>TRBV29-1|few|TRBJ2-5
SVAGGSETQY
>TRBV29-1|-|TRBJ1-2
SAAPSDGYT
>TRBV7-8|-|TRBJ1-2
ASSLIFGQGYDGYT
>TRBV20-1|-|TRBJ2-1
SARDRARPGGYNEQF
>TRBV6-2/TRBV6-3|few|TRBJ2-4
ASSAKNIQY